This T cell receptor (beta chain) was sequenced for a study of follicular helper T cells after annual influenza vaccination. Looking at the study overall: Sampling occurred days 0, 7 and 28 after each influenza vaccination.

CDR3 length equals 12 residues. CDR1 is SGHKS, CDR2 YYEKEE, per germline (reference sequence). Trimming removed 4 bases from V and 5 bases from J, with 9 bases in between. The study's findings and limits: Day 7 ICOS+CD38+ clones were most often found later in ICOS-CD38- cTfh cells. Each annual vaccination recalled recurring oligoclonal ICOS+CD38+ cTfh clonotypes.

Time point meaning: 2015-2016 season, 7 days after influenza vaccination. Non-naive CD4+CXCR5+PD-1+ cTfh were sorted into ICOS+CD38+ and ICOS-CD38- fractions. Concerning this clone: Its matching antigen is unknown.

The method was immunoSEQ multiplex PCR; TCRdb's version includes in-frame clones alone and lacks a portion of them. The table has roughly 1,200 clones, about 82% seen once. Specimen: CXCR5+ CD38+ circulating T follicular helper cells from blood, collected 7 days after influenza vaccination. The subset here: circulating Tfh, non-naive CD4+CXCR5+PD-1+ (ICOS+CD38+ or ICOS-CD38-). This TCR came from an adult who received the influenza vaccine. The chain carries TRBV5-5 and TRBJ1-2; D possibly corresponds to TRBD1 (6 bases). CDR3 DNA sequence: TGTGCCAGCAGCCTACAGGGATATGGCTACACCTTC. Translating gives CASSLQGYGYTF.